The clone carrying this TCR beta chain was detected only a few times. Its matching antigen is unknown. These data are taken from a study of response to subunit inactivated influenza vaccine. The study's findings and limits: Every seasonal influenza vaccination brings in few new T cells, the authors suggested.

Each CDR3 protein gets one entry after TCRdb re-called the RT-PCR reads with MiXCR. The profile shows fewer than 800,000 distinct CDR3 sequences, approximately 14% of them singletons. Trimming removed 2 bases from V and 5 bases from J, with 9 bases in between. The CDR3 is 12 amino acids. Germline assignment: CDR1 DFQATT and CDR2 SNEGSKA (reference sequence). The clonotype originates from a middle-aged man who received an inactivated influenza vaccine. The sample was PBMCs from blood, taken 12 days after vaccination. The chain combines TRBV20-1 with TRBJ2-5, with D hard to call. The DNA of the CDR3 is TGCAGTGCTAGACCCTCAAGGGAGACCCAGTACTTC. Translation gives CSARPSRETQYF.